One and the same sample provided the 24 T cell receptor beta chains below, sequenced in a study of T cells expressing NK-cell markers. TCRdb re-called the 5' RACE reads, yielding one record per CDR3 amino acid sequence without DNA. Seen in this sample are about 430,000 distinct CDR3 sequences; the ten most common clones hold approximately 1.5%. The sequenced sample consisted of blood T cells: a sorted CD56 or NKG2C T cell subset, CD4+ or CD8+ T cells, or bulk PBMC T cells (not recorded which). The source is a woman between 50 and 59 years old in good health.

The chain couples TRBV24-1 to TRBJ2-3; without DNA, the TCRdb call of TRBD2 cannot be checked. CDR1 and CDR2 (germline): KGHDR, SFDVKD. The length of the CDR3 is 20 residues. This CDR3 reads CATSDLVEGLAGSITDTQYF.

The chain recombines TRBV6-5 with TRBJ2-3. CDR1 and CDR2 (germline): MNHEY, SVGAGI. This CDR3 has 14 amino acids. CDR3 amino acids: CASSPVFSTDTQYF.

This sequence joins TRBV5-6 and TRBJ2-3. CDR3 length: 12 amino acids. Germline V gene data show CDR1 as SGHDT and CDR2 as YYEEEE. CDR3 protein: CASSLMRLTQYF.

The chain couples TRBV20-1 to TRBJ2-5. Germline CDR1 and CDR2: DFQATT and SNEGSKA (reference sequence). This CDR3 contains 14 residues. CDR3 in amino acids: CSAQPHGPQETQYF.

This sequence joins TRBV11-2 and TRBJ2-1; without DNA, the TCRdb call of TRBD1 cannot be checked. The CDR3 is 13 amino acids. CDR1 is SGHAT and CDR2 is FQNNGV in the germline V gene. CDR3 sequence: CASRSLGDNEQFF.

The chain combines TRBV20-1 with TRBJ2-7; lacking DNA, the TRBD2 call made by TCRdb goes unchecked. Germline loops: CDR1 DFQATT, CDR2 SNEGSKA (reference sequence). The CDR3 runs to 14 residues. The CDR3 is CSAREAPTSPEQYF.

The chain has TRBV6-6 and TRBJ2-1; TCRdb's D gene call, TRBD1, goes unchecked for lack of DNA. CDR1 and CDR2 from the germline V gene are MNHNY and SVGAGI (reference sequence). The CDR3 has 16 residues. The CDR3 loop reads CASRNYPGQGYNEQFF.

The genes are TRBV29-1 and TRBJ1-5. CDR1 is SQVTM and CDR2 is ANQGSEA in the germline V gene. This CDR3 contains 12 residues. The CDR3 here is CSVKGPNQPQHF.

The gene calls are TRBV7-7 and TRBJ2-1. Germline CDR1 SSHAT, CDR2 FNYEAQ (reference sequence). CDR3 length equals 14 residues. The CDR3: CASSLDRINNEQFF.

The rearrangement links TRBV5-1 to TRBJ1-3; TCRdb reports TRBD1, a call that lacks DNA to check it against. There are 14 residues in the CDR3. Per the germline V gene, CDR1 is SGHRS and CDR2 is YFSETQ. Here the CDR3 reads CASRNTGMRNTIYF.

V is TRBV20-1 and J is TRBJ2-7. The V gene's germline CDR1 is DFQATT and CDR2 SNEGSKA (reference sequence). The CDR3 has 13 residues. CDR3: CSARWGSGNEQYF.

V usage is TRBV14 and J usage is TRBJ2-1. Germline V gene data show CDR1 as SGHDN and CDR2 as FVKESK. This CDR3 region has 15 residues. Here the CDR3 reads CASSQGLSGYNEQFF.

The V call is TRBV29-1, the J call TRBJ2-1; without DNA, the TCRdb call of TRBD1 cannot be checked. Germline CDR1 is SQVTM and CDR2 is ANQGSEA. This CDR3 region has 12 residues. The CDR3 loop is CSVRATSNEQFF.

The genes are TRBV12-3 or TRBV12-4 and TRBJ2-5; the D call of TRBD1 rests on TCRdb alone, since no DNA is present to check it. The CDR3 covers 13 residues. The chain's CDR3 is CASTDGGAGTQYF.

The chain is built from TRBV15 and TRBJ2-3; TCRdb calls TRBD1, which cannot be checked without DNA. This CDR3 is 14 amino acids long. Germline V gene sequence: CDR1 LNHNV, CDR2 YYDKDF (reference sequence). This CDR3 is CATSRDGRSDTQYF.

CDR3 amino acids: CATSDGGTGVRKTQYF. The chain has TRBV24-1 and TRBJ2-5; as DNA is missing, the TRBD1 call by TCRdb cannot be tested. CDR3 length equals 16 residues. Germline V gives CDR1 KGHDR, CDR2 SFDVKD.

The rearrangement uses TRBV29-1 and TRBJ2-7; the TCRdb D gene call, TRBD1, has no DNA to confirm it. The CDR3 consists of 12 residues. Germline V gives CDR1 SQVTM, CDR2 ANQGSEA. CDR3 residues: CSVRDTPSEQYF.

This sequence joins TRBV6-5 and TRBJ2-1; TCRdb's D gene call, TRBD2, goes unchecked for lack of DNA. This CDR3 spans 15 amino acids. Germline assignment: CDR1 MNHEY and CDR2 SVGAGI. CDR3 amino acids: CASSYVAGGVSEQFF.

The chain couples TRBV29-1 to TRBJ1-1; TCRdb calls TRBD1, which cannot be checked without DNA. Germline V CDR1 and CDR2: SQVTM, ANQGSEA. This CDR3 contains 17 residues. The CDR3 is CSLSSGTRDEVYTEAFF.

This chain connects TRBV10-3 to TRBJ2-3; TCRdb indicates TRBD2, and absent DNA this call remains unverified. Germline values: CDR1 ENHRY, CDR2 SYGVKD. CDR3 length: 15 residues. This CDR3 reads CAISVSSGSTDTQYF.

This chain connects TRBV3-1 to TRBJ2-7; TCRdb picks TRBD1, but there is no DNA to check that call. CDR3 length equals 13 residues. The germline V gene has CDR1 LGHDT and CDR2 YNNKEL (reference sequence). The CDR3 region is CASSTDRVYEQYF.

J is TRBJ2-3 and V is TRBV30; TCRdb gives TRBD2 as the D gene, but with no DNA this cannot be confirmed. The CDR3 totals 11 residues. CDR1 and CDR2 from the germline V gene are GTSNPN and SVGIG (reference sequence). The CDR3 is CAFLAGGLQYF.

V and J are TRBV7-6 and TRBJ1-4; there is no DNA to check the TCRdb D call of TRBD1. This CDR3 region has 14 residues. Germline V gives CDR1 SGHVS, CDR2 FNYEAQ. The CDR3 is CASSERGVVQKLFF.

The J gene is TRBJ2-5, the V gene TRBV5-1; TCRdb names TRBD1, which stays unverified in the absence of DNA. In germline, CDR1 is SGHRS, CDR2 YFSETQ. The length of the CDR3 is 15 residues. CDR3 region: CASSPQEGAKETQYF.